This T cell receptor beta chain stems from a study of cytomegalovirus exposure and HLA in healthy donors. Study-level points and caveats: Through in vitro validation, a few CMV-associated chains were shown to be specific for CMV antigens. A cluster of highly shared sequence variants was likely a sequencing artifact. Later analysis demonstrated an association between a missense DCLRE1C variant and TCR beta V- and J-gene trimming.

As to this clone: Its matching antigen is unknown.

The study ran its PCR with 60 Vbeta and 13 Jbeta primers. Under the authors' procedure: An analysis that came later counted some 81 million unique TCR beta chains, 9 million to 12 million shared. The method was immunoSEQ multiplex PCR; TCRdb's version includes in-frame clones alone and lacks a portion of them. For V, J and clone size, that table is used; D and trimming come from the DNA. Among over 150,000 clones listed, about 77% were seen once. This CDR3 contains 17 residues. V was clipped by 8 bases and J by 1 base; unmatched bases: 11. In germline, CDR1 is LNHDA, CDR2 SQIVND (reference sequence). Sequenced input: PBMCs. The V gene is TRBV19, the J gene TRBJ1-3, with TRBD1 identical over 10 bases. This TCR derives from a woman in her 40s in good health and CMV-seropositive. CDR3 nucleotides: TGTGCCAGTGGGGACAGGGGCGCGCGGGGATCTGGAAACACCATATATTTT. Translation gives CASGDRGARGSGNTIYF. The full variable domain, in which reference TRBV19 and TRBJ1-3 provide the parts outside the CDR3, is DGGITQSPKYLFRKEGQNVTLSCEQNLNHDAMYWYRQDPGQGLRLIYYSQIVNDFQKGDIAEGYSVSREKKESFPLTVTSAQKNPTAFYLCASGDRGARGSGNTIYFGEGSWLTVV.